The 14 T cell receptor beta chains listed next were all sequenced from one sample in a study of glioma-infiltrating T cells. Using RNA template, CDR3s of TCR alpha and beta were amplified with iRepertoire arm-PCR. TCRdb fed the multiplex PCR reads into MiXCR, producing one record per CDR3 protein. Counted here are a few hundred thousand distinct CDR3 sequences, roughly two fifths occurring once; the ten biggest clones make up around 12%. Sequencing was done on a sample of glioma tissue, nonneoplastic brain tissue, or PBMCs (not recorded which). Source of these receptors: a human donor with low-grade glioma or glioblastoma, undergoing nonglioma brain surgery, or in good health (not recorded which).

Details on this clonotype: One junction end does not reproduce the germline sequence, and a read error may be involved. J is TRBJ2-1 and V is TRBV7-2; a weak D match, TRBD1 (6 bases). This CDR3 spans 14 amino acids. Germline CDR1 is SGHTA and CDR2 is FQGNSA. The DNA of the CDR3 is TGTGCCAGCAGCTTAGCGCAGGGGTGGATTGAGCAGTCCTTC. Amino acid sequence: CASSLAQGWIEQSF.

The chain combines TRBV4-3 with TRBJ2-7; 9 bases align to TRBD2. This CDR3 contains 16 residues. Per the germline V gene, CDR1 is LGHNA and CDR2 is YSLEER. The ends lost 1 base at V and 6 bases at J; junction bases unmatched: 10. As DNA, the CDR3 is TGCGCCAGCAGCCAAGTAGCGGGAGAAGGTCTGTTCGAGCAGTACTTC. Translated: CASSQVAGEGLFEQYF.

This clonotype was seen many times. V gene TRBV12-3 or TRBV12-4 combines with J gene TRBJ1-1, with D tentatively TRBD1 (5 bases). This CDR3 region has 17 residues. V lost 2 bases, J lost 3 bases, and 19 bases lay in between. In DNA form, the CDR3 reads TGTGCCAGCAGTTTACCCCCAGGGCTGGTAACGGACACTGAAGCTTTCTTT. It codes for CASSLPPGLVTDTEAFF.

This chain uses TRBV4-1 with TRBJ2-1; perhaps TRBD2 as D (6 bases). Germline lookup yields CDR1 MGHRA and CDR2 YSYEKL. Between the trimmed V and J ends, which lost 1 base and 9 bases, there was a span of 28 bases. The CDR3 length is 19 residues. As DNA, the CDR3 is TGCGCCAGCAGCCAAGCGGTGGAGGGGACCATTATACCAACAATTGAGCAGTTCTTC. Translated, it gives CASSQAVEGTIIPTIEQFF.

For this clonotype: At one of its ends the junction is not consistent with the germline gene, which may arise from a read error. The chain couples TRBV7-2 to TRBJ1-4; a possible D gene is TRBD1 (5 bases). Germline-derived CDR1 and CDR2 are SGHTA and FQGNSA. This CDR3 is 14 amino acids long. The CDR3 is CASSRGTGNEKMFF. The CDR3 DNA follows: TGTGCCAGCAGCCGCGGGACCGGTAATGAAAAAATGTTTTTT.

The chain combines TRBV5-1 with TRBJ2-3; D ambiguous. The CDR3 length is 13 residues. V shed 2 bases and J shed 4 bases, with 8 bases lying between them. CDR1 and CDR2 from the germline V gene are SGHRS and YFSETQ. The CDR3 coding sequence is TGCGCCAGCAGCTTTGGTCGAGCAGATACGCAGTATTTT. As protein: CASSFGRADTQYF.

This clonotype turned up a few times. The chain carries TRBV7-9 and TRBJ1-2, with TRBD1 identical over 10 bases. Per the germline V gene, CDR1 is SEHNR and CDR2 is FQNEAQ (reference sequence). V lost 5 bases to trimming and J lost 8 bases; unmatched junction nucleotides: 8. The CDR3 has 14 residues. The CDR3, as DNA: TGTGCCAGCAGCGTAACCGACAGGGGGCAAGGCTACACCTTC. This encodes CASSVTDRGQGYTF.

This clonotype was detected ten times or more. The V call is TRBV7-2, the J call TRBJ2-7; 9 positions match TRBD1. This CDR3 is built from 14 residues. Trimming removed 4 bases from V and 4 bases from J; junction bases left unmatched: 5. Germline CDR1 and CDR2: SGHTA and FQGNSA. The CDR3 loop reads CASSYGDRVYEQYF. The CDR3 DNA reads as TGTGCCAGCAGCTACGGGGACAGGGTTTACGAGCAGTACTTC. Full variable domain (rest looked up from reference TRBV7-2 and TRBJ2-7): GAGVSQSPSNKVTEKGKDVELRCDPISGHTALYWYRQSLGQGLEFLIYFQGNSAPDKSGLPSDRFSAERTGGSVSTLTIQRTQQEDSAVYLCASSYGDRVYEQYFGPGTRLTVT.

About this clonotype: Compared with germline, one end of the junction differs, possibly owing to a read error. In nucleotides, the CDR3 is TGTGCCAGCAGCCCAGACCTCCGGATCGACGGGGAGATGTTTTTT. Amino acid sequence: CASSPDLRIDGEMFF. V usage is TRBV11-3 and J usage is TRBJ2-2, with D tentatively TRBD2 (5 bases). Germline V gene data show CDR1 as SGHNT and CDR2 as YENEEA. This CDR3 region has 15 residues.

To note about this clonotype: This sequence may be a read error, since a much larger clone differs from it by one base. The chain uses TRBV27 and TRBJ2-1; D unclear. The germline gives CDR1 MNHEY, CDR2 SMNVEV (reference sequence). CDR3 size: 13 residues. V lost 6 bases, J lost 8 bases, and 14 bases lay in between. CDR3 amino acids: CASSYTKSHEQFF. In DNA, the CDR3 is TGTGCCAGCAGCTACACTAAAAGCCATGAGCAGTTCTTC.

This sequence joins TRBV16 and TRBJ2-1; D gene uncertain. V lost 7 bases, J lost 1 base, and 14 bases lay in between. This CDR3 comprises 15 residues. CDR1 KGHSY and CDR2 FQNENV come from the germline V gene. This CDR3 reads CASTLAPQSYNEQFF. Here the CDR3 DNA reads TGTGCCAGCACCCTTGCCCCCCAGTCCTACAATGAGCAGTTCTTC.

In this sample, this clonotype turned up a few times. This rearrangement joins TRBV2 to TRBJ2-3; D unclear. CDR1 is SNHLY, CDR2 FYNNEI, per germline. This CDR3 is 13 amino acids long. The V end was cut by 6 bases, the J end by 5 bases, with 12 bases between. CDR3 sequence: CASRTPSIDTQYF. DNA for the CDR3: TGTGCCAGCAGGACCCCCAGTATAGATACGCAGTATTTT.

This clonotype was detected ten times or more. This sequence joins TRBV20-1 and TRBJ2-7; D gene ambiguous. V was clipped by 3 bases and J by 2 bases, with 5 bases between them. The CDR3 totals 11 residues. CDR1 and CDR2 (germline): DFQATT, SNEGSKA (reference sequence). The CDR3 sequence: CSARKAYEQYF. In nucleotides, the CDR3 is TGCAGTGCTAGGAAGGCCTACGAGCAGTACTTC.

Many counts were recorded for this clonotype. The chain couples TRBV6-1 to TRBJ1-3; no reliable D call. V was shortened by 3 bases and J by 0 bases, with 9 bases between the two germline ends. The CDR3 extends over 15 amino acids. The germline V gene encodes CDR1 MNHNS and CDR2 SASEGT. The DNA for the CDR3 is TGTGCCAGCAGTGACACCGCGGACTCTGGAAACACCATATATTTT. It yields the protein CASSDTADSGNTIYF.